This T cell receptor beta chain was documented in a study of CD8 T cells in ankylosing spondylitis. General study findings and limits: A motif of under ten highly homologous TCR beta variants was seen as apparently characteristic of ankylosing spondylitis blood.

A single record per CDR3 protein comes from TCRdb applying MiXCR to the 5' RACE reads. The repertoire has 700,000 to 850,000 distinct CDR3 sequences, 10% to 15% of them found once; the top ten carry 0.51%. This clonotype appeared a few times. Its antigen remains unidentified. The CDR3 extends over 17 amino acids. J gave up 9 bases and V 4 bases, and 16 bases lay outside the gene matches. Looked up from germline, CDR1 is LGHNA and CDR2 is YSLEER. Material for sequencing was blood, either unsorted or a sorted T cell fraction (not recorded which). V is TRBV4-3 and J is TRBJ2-1; the match to TRBD2 covers 9 bases. The clonotype comes from a male donor with ankylosing spondylitis. The CDR3 DNA is TGCGCCAGCAGCCGTAAGACTAGCGGAAACTCCTACGGTGAGCAGTTCTTC. As protein: CASSRKTSGNSYGEQFF.